These T cell receptor beta chains were read from a single sample in a study of response to subunit inactivated influenza vaccine. TCRdb analysed the RT-PCR reads with MiXCR anew, one entry per CDR3 protein. The data contain fewer than 700,000 distinct CDR3 sequences, 10% to 15% of them singletons. Source: PBMCs from blood, taken more than 35 days after vaccination. These receptors originate from a man aged 45-65 years who received an inactivated influenza vaccine. The conserved cysteine and the conserved F or W are not part of the CDR3 here.

j_gene: TRBJ1-2
v_gene: TRBV10-3
CDR3aa: AISEGNWGYT

j_gene: TRBJ2-7
v_gene: TRBV7-9
CDR3aa: TSSVRGGLTAEQY

j_gene: TRBJ2-3
v_gene: TRBV10-3
CDR3aa: AISEWKNLFTDTQY

j_gene: TRBJ1-3
v_gene: TRBV5-1
CDR3aa: ASGDGNSGNTIY

j_gene: TRBJ2-3
v_gene: TRBV7-6
CDR3aa: ASSPTRSLTDTQY

j_gene: TRBJ2-2
v_gene: TRBV11-1
CDR3aa: ASSRVGRRGFANTGELF

j_gene: TRBJ1-1
v_gene: TRBV19
CDR3aa: ASSPRDAVTEEAF

j_gene: TRBJ1-2
v_gene: TRBV20-1
CDR3aa: SARAGTQYGYT

j_gene: TRBJ1-1
v_gene: TRBV5-1
CDR3aa: ASSLAPGENTEAF

j_gene: TRBJ2-3
v_gene: TRBV20-1
CDR3aa: SASSTAYTDTQY

j_gene: TRBJ1-1
v_gene: TRBV7-6
CDR3aa: ASSLETGNTEAF

j_gene: TRBJ2-1
v_gene: TRBV20-1
CDR3aa: SAQTGLSSYNEQF

j_gene: TRBJ2-1
v_gene: TRBV29-1
CDR3aa: SVWDHGQNEQF

j_gene: TRBJ1-6
v_gene: TRBV28
CDR3aa: ASSRDRAVSPLH

j_gene: TRBJ1-5
v_gene: TRBV12-3/TRBV12-4
CDR3aa: ASSGTGGIQPQH

j_gene: TRBJ2-5
v_gene: TRBV12-3/TRBV12-4
CDR3aa: ASSSSGGAQETQY

j_gene: TRBJ1-1
v_gene: TRBV3-1
CDR3aa: ASSPLDRGAWAEAF

j_gene: TRBJ2-5
v_gene: TRBV18
CDR3aa: ASSPLQQETQY

j_gene: TRBJ2-1
v_gene: TRBV7-2
CDR3aa: ASSLAPRGRSSSYNEQF

j_gene: TRBJ2-3
v_gene: TRBV20-1
CDR3aa: SARDPLGLAGGIYSTDTQY

j_gene: TRBJ1-2
v_gene: TRBV7-2
CDR3aa: ASSYNRALAHYGYT

j_gene: TRBJ2-7
v_gene: TRBV28
CDR3aa: ASSPPGLTYEQY

j_gene: TRBJ2-7
v_gene: TRBV4-1
CDR3aa: ASSPKTEAYEQY

j_gene: TRBJ1-2
v_gene: TRBV6-5
CDR3aa: ASSYDGTGGARYGYT

j_gene: TRBJ2-1
v_gene: TRBV5-1
CDR3aa: ASRYFNEQF

j_gene: TRBJ2-7
v_gene: TRBV12-3/TRBV12-4
CDR3aa: ASSLVVQGEQY

j_gene: TRBJ1-2
v_gene: TRBV6-2/TRBV6-3
CDR3aa: ASSQTGAGYGYT

j_gene: TRBJ2-3
v_gene: TRBV12-3/TRBV12-4
CDR3aa: ASSLGRGPTDTQY

j_gene: TRBJ1-6
v_gene: TRBV20-1
CDR3aa: SARITGDLNSPLH

j_gene: TRBJ2-3
v_gene: TRBV12-3/TRBV12-4
CDR3aa: TSSLALSPGLAPDTQY

j_gene: TRBJ1-5
v_gene: TRBV20-1
CDR3aa: SARVPGGQPQH

j_gene: TRBJ2-1
v_gene: TRBV20-1
CDR3aa: SASAGVSYNEQF

j_gene: TRBJ1-4
v_gene: TRBV6-1
CDR3aa: ASSPTGGYEKLF

j_gene: TRBJ2-1
v_gene: TRBV7-6
CDR3aa: ASSPIPSDEQF

j_gene: TRBJ2-1
v_gene: TRBV20-1
CDR3aa: SAVTLKEQF

j_gene: TRBJ2-1
v_gene: TRBV15
CDR3aa: ATSRNRVYEQF

j_gene: TRBJ2-1
v_gene: TRBV6-1
CDR3aa: ASSSGITYNEQF

j_gene: TRBJ2-1
v_gene: TRBV6-5
CDR3aa: ASSSSLAAGGWNEQF

j_gene: TRBJ2-3
v_gene: TRBV4-3
CDR3aa: ASSQAGWTTDTQY

j_gene: TRBJ1-6
v_gene: TRBV30
CDR3aa: AWSFTGGNSPLH

j_gene: TRBJ1-3
v_gene: TRBV4-3
CDR3aa: ASSHNFLGQAAGNTIY

j_gene: TRBJ1-2
v_gene: TRBV29-1
CDR3aa: SVEDMWRDRLKYGYT

j_gene: TRBJ2-1
v_gene: TRBV5-1
CDR3aa: ASSLGLAGGPPNEQF

j_gene: TRBJ2-7
v_gene: TRBV4-2
CDR3aa: ASSQEASSSGRAGEQY

j_gene: TRBJ2-5
v_gene: TRBV5-6
CDR3aa: ASSFLKRLAGASGTQY

j_gene: TRBJ1-2
v_gene: TRBV12-3/TRBV12-4
CDR3aa: ASSSYRGGYT

j_gene: TRBJ2-7
v_gene: TRBV7-9
CDR3aa: ASSFGYEEQY

j_gene: TRBJ1-6
v_gene: TRBV7-2
CDR3aa: ASSLAGQGNNSPLH

j_gene: TRBJ2-2
v_gene: TRBV6-2/TRBV6-3
CDR3aa: ASRSAAGANTGELF

j_gene: TRBJ1-1
v_gene: TRBV15
CDR3aa: ATMMTGANTEAF

j_gene: TRBJ2-2
v_gene: TRBV29-1
CDR3aa: SVRTGITGELF

j_gene: TRBJ2-5
v_gene: TRBV7-9
CDR3aa: ASSLDLAGLQETQY

j_gene: TRBJ2-3
v_gene: TRBV29-1
CDR3aa: SVEGRGGPGDTQY

j_gene: TRBJ2-7
v_gene: TRBV20-1
CDR3aa: SARDVGRMGSYEQY